Listed below are T cell receptor beta chains from one sample, sequenced in a study of blood T cell repertoires in COVID-19. Using immunoSEQ multiplex PCR, the repertoire was profiled, and TCRdb retains in-frame clones only, with some absent. Altogether more than 100,000 clones are present, 75% to 90% being singletons, with the ten largest covering just under 30%. The sample was peripheral blood. The receptors shown here come from an older woman with acute or convalescent COVID-19. Both conserved end residues are trimmed from each CDR3. Clone size is not always given. Where it is, it says once, few, many or a class for expanded clones.

v_call clone_size cdr3_aa
TRBV28 once ASSLWDNSPPGELF
TRBV19 . ATLPGAARMDTEAF
TRBV30 . AWSVLLNSPLH
TRBV7-8 . ASSLGQKETQY
TRBV11-2 . ASSSPLDQRGTEAF
TRBV5-1 . ASSPTTRASGQETQY
TRBV2 . ASIPGQGVKNIQY
TRBV5-1 . ASSLNRVGSPLH
TRBV5-1 few ASSLGSGGLEKLF
TRBV5-1 once ASSLVADTEAF
TRBV6-5 . ASSYSGTGDGPGQF
TRBV2 . ASRGTITREQY